This passage covers 25 T cell receptor beta chains from one sample sequenced in a study of blood T cells in healthy people across ages. It was with a sample-barcoded 5' primer and a J-beta primer mix that a second PCR of roughly 7 to 12 cycles was run. MiXCR was run by TCRdb on the 5' RACE reads, yielding one entry per CDR3 protein. The sample yields over 500,000 distinct CDR3 sequences, roughly a quarter seen once. These data also formed part of another study, on T cells of mothers and their children.

The specimen sequenced was blood. The origin of the receptors is a boy aged 2 to 9 in good health.

In this sample, this clonotype turned up once. The DNA of the CDR3 is TGTGCCAGTGGGAAAGCGGGAGGGCTCGAGCAGTACTTC. This codes for CASGKAGGLEQYF. The chain carries TRBV6-5 and TRBJ2-5; 10 bases match TRBD2. The J call may not be correct, given that the DNA end is closer to TRBJ2-7. Germline V gives CDR1 MNHEY, CDR2 SVGAGI. The CDR3 has 13 residues.

This sequence joins TRBV20-1 and TRBJ2-5; D is unresolved. The V and J ends lost 2 bases and 5 bases respectively, with 6 bases between them. The CDR3 is made up of 11 amino acids. CDR1 is DFQATT and CDR2 is SNEGSKA in the germline V gene (reference sequence). CDR3 in amino acids: CSARRKETQYF. The CDR3 coding sequence is TGCAGTGCTAGACGGAAGGAGACCCAGTACTTC.

This clonotype was detected only a few times. Because it lacks the conserved phenylalanine or tryptophan at the end, this CDR3 is likely a read error. DNA of the CDR3: TGTGCCAGCGGAAGTCTAGGGAACACTGAAGCTTTCCTT. It is translated as CASGSLGNTEAFL. This sequence joins TRBV19 and TRBJ1-1; D ambiguous. Germline V gives CDR1 LNHDA, CDR2 SQIVND (reference sequence). The length of the CDR3 is 13 residues. V was cut by 9 bases and J by 1 base, with 12 bases left in between.

The chain recombines TRBV4-3 with TRBJ2-5, with TRBD2 matching over 8 bases. CDR1 and CDR2 from the germline V gene are LGHNA and YSLEER. V shed 1 base, J shed 4 bases, and the junction held 17 bases outside the gene matches. This CDR3 contains 19 residues. The CDR3 DNA is TGCGCCAGCAGCCAAGCCCCCCCTAGCGGGTCTGGGGTGGGAGAGACCCAGTACTTC. It translates to CASSQAPPSGSGVGETQYF.

With respect to this clonotype: A read error may account for a junction end that differs from germline. The rearrangement uses TRBV12-3 or TRBV12-4 and TRBJ2-5, with 7 bases that match TRBD2. TRBJ2-1 matches the DNA end more closely, so the J call is doubtful. This CDR3 is 16 amino acids long. The CDR3 sequence: CASRGTGRETYNGQFF. CDR3 in DNA: TGTGCCAGCAGGGGGACTGGGCGGGAGACCTACAATGGGCAGTTCTTC.

This chain's CDR3 is CSARTAGTSEKRGYF. For the CDR3, the DNA is TGCAGTGCTAGAACCGCCGGGACTAGCGAAAAACGTGGGTATTTT. This chain uses TRBV20-1 with TRBJ2-3, with 10 bases matching TRBD2. V shed 2 bases and J 14 bases; nucleotides not matched to a gene: 16. Germline V gene data show CDR1 as DFQATT and CDR2 as SNEGSKA (reference sequence). This CDR3 has 15 residues.

V usage is TRBV6-1 and J usage is TRBJ2-5; unclear D gene. Trimming left V 10 bases short and J 2 bases short, with 8 bases between. The V gene's germline CDR1 is MNHNS and CDR2 SASEGT. CDR3 length equals 11 residues. CDR3 in amino acids: CATGWQETQYF. The CDR3 nucleotides are TGTGCCACCGGGTGGCAAGAGACCCAGTACTTC.

This clonotype has only a few counts. This chain connects TRBV6-2 or TRBV6-3 to TRBJ2-7, with TRBD2 matching 14 bases. CDR1 MNHEY and CDR2 SVGEGT come from the germline V gene. V lost 5 bases to trimming and J lost 4 bases; unmatched junction nucleotides: 4. CDR3 length: 15 residues. Here the CDR3 reads CASSEGLAGVYEQYF. The CDR3 nucleotides read TGTGCCAGCAGTGAGGGACTAGCGGGAGTTTACGAGCAGTACTTC.

This clonotype has a handful of counts. The V gene is TRBV29-1, the J gene TRBJ2-2; no clear D gene. Trimming pared 8 bases from V and 4 bases from J, leaving 14 bases between. The CDR3 is 13 residues long. Germline CDR1 reads SQVTM; CDR2 reads ANQGSEA. This CDR3 is CSPRQLITGELFF. The CDR3 DNA is TGCAGCCCCAGACAACTGATCACCGGGGAGCTGTTTTTT.

Only a few counts were recorded for this clonotype. The gene calls are TRBV12-3 or TRBV12-4 and TRBJ1-5, with D possibly being TRBD1 (5 bases). Trimming took off 4 bases at V and 5 bases at J, with 9 bases between the two ends. CDR3 length: 13 residues. The CDR3 region is CASSWGGDQPQHF. The CDR3 region has the DNA TGTGCCAGCAGTTGGGGGGGGGATCAGCCCCAGCATTTT.

This clonotype has only a few counts. CDR3 DNA: TGTGCCAGCGGAAGGGACAACGGGGAGACCCAGTACTTC. It yields the protein CASGRDNGETQYF. V and J are TRBV2 and TRBJ2-5; TRBD1 might be the D (6 bases). Trimming removed 8 bases from V and 5 bases from J, with 15 bases in between. CDR3 length: 13 residues. Germline values: CDR1 SNHLY, CDR2 FYNNEI.

This clonotype has only a few counts. The rearrangement uses TRBV27 and TRBJ1-2, with 7 nucleotides matching TRBD1. With 6 bases clipped from V and 8 bases from J, the junction kept 18 bases outside the gene matches. The CDR3 contains 16 residues. The germline V gene has CDR1 MNHEY and CDR2 SMNVEV (reference sequence). The DNA for the CDR3 is TGTGCCAGCAGCAAATACACCCGACAGGGTCCGGGAGGCTACACCTTC. This gives the protein CASSKYTRQGPGGYTF.

This chain uses TRBV12-3 or TRBV12-4 with TRBJ1-1, with D maybe TRBD1 (5 bases). V was shortened by 2 bases and J by 3 bases, with 10 bases between the two germline ends. CDR3 size: 14 residues. This CDR3 reads CASSLQGGYTEAFF. As DNA, the CDR3 is TGTGCCAGCAGTTTACAGGGAGGCTACACTGAAGCTTTCTTT.

This clonotype was recorded a few times. The CDR3 region has the DNA TGTGCCAGCAGCGTCGGAGGGAGACCCAGCACAGATACGCAGTATTTT. This sequence encodes CASSVGGRPSTDTQYF. V gene TRBV9 combines with J gene TRBJ2-3; D perhaps matches TRBD2 (6 bases). Germline values: CDR1 SGDLS, CDR2 YYNGEE. CDR3 length: 16 amino acids. Trimming cost V 2 bases and J 0 bases, with 13 bases left between them.

This clonotype has more than one count but fewer than ten. The gene calls are TRBV3-1 and TRBJ2-7; D perhaps matches TRBD1 (6 bases). Germline CDR1 LGHDT, CDR2 YNNKEL (reference sequence). There are 15 residues in the CDR3. Trimming stripped 0 bases from V and 0 bases from J, with 9 bases between. This chain's CDR3 is CASSQETGLSYEQYF. DNA for the CDR3: TGTGCCAGCAGCCAAGAAACAGGGCTCTCCTACGAGCAGTACTTC.

This clonotype was observed a few times. The rearrangement joins TRBV28 to TRBJ2-5; TRBD1 aligns across 9 bases. In germline, CDR1 is MDHEN, CDR2 SYDVKM. Losses at the gene ends were 6 bases for V and 4 bases for J; bases not matched to a gene: 12. The CDR3 loop spans 16 amino acids. The DNA of the CDR3 is TGTGCCAGCAGCCTCGGGACAGGGTTTGAAGGAGAGACCCAGTACTTC. It specifies CASSLGTGFEGETQYF.

The rearrangement links TRBV5-1 to TRBJ2-1; D perhaps matches TRBD1 (5 bases). From germline, CDR1 is SGHRS and CDR2 YFSETQ. Trimming stripped 2 bases from V and 0 bases from J, with 9 bases between. CDR3 length: 15 amino acids. CDR3 in amino acids: CASSFRASSYNEQFF. The DNA for the CDR3 is TGCGCCAGCAGCTTCAGGGCTTCCTCCTACAATGAGCAGTTCTTC.

The V call is TRBV15, the J call TRBJ2-1; 10 nucleotides line up with TRBD2. V shed 3 bases, J shed 2 bases, and the junction held 10 bases outside the gene matches. CDR1 and CDR2 (germline): LNHNV, YYDKDF (reference sequence). There are 18 residues in the CDR3. The CDR3 sequence: CATSRNERGLAPYNEQFF. The CDR3 DNA reads TGTGCCACCAGCAGGAATGAGAGGGGACTAGCGCCCTACAATGAGCAGTTCTTC.

CDR3 sequence reads: CASSYMTGPTEAFF. CDR3 nucleotide sequence: TGTGCCAGCAGTTACATGACAGGGCCCACTGAAGCTTTCTTT. The chain carries TRBV6-6 and TRBJ1-1; 7 nucleotides match TRBD1. The germline V gene encodes CDR1 MNHNY and CDR2 SVGAGI (reference sequence). Unmatched junction bases numbered 4, after V lost 2 bases and J lost 4 bases. There are 14 residues in the CDR3.

As concerns this clonotype: Being one base from a much bigger clone, this may be a read error. The chain combines TRBV12-3 or TRBV12-4 with TRBJ2-5, with D hard to call. The CDR3 length is 14 residues. CDR3 loop: CASSPAGLQETQCF. The CDR3 DNA follows: TGTGCCAGCAGCCCCGCCGGCTTACAAGAGACCCAGTGCTTC.

This clonotype has a count of ten or more. This chain links TRBV7-2 with TRBJ2-7; 10 nucleotides line up with TRBD2. Per the germline V gene, CDR1 is SGHTA and CDR2 is FQGNSA. The J segment lost 7 bases and the V segment lost 4 bases, leaving 10 bases of the junction unmatched. The CDR3 length is 15 residues. The CDR3 coding sequence is TGTGCCAGCAGCTCCACTAGCGGGGCTCTACAGGAGCAGTACTTC. Its translation: CASSSTSGALQEQYF.

This clonotype was picked up a small number of times. V is TRBV15 and J is TRBJ2-7; D may be TRBD1 or TRBD2 (5 bases each). The CDR3 consists of 16 residues. Trimming removed 7 bases from V and 2 bases from J, with 21 bases in between. CDR1 LNHNV and CDR2 YYDKDF come from the germline V gene (reference sequence). The chain's CDR3 is CATTPGKGSSAYEQYF. The CDR3 DNA reads as TGTGCCACCACCCCCGGGAAGGGGTCCTCAGCCTACGAGCAGTACTTC.

The chain employs TRBV2 and TRBJ2-1, with 8 bases lining up with TRBD1. CDR1 SNHLY and CDR2 FYNNEI come from the germline V gene. The CDR3 covers 15 residues. V lost 10 bases, J lost 8 bases, and 16 bases stayed unmatched. CDR3 sequence: CAIPRLGTGSDEQFF. DNA for the CDR3: TGTGCCATACCAAGGCTCGGGACAGGCTCAGATGAGCAGTTCTTC.

A few counts support this clonotype. The chain links TRBV30 to TRBJ2-1, with D hard to call. The CDR3 is made up of 11 amino acids. CDR1 GTSNPN and CDR2 SVGIG come from the germline V gene (reference sequence). The germline V and J ends were trimmed by 2 bases and 9 bases, with 8 bases remaining between them. CDR3 sequence (DNA): TGTGCCTGGAGTCACCCCGGTGAGCAGTTCTTC. This translates into CAWSHPGEQFF.

The chain employs TRBV10-3 and TRBJ2-5; 10 bases agree with TRBD2. The J call may not be correct, given that the DNA end is closer to TRBJ2-1. Looked up from germline, CDR1 is ENHRY and CDR2 is SYGVKD. The CDR3 runs 15 residues. CDR3 protein: CAISVLAGVNNEQFF. The CDR3 coding sequence is TGTGCCATCAGTGTTCTAGCGGGGGTCAACAATGAGCAGTTCTTC.